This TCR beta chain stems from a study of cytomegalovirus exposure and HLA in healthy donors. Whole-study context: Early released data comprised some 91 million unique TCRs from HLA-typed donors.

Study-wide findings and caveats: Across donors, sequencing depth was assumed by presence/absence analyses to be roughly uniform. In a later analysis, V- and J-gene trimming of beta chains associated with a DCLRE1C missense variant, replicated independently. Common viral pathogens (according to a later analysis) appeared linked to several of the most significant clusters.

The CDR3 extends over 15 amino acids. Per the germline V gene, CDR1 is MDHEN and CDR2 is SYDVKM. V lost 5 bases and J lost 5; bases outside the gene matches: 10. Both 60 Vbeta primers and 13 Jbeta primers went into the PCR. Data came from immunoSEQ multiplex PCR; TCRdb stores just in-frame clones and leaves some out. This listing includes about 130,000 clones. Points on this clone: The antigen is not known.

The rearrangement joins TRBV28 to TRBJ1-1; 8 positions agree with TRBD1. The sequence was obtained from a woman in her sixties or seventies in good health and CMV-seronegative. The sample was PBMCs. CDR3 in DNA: TGTGCCAGCAGTCATATGGACAGGGAGGCGACTGAAGCTTTCTTT. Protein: CASSHMDREATEAFF.